Described below is a single T cell receptor beta chain sequence and its context. Its antigen is as yet unknown. This specimen comes from a study of OX40 agonist ivuxolimab in advanced cancers. Some clones are missing from TCRdb's copy, which holds only in-frame ones; the method was immunoSEQ multiplex PCR. The table has 76,000 or so clones, approximately 85% seen once; the top ten hold less than 0.8%. Germline V gene data show CDR1 as SGDLS and CDR2 as YYNGEE. This CDR3 has 17 residues. J lost 3 bases, V lost 2 bases, and 5 bases had no gene match. General study points: The antigens recognized by the expanded peripheral T cells, that is their antigen specificity, were not determined.

The clonotype comes from an adult with an advanced solid tumor such as melanoma, head and neck, liver or kidney cancer. The chain carries TRBV9 and TRBJ2-3, with 14 bases identical to TRBD2. This specimen was CD4+ or CD8+ T cells sorted from blood, taken in a trial of the OX40 agonist ivuxolimab. For the CDR3, the DNA is TGTGCCAGCAGCGTGGGACTAGCGGGGGCCCTAACAGATACGCAGTATTTT. Protein: CASSVGLAGALTDTQYF.